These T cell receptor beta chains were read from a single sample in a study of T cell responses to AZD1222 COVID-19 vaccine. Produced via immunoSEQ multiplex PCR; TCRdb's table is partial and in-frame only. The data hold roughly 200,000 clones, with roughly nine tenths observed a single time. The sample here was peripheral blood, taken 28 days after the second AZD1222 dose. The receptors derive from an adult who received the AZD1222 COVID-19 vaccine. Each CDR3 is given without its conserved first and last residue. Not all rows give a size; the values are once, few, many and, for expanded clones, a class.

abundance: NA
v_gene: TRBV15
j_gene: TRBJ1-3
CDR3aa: ATSPSGGVSLRSGNTIY

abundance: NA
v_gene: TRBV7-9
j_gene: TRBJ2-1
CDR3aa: ASSLRYEQF

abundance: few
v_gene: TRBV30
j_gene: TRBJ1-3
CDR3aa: AWNRANSGNTIY

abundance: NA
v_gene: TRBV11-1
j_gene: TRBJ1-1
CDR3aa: ASSPGDLNTEAF

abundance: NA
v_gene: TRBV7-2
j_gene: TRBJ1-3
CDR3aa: ASSYGQASTIY

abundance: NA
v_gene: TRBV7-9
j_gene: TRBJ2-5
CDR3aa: ASSPGAIVETQY

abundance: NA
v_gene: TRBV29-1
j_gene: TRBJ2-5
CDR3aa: SVAGVETQY

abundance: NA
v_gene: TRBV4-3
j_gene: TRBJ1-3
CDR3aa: ASSQDYGGSSGNTIY

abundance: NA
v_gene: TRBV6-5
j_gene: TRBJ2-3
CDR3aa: ASTKGLALNTQY

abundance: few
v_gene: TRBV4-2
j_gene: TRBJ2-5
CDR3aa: ASSQARRGETQY

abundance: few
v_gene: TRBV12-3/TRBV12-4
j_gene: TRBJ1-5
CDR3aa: ASSRRVEQPQH

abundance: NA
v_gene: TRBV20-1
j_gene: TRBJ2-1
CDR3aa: SASKETSGSNEQF

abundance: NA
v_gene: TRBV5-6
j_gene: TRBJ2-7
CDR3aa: ASIGLAELYEQY

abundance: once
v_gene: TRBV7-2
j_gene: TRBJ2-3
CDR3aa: ASSPPSTDTQY

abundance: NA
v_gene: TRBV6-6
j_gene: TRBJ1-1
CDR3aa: ASSYSGGRRTEAF

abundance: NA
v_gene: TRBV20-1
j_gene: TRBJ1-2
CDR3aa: SASLSGGGQGGYT

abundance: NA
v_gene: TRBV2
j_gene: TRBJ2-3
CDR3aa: ASSPRREDTQY

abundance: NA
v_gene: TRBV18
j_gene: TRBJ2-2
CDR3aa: ASSPGTGRTGELF

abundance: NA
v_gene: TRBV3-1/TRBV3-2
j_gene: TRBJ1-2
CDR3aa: ASTPSGGAVYYGYT

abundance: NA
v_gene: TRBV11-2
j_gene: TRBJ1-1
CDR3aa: ASSSDYTEAF

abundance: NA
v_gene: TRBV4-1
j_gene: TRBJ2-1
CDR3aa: ASSQGAAYSSGSKYEQF

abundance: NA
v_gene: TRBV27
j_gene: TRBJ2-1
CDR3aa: ASSFSEGHQWLNEQF